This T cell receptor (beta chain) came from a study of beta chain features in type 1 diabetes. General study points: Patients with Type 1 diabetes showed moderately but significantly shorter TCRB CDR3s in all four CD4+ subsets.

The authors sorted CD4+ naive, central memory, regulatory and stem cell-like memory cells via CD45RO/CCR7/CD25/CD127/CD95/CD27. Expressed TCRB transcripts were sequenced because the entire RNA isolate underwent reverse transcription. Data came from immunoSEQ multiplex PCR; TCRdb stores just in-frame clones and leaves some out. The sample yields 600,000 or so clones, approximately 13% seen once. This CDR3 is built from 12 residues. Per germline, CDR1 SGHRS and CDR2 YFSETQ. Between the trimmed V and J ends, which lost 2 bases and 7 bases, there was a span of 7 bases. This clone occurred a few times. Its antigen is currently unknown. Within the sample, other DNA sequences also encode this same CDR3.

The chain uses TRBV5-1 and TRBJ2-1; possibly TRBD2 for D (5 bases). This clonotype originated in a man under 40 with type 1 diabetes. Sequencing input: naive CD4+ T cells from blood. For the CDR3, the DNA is TGCGCCAGCAGCTTCCCGGGGAATGAGCAGTTCTTC. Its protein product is CASSFPGNEQFF.